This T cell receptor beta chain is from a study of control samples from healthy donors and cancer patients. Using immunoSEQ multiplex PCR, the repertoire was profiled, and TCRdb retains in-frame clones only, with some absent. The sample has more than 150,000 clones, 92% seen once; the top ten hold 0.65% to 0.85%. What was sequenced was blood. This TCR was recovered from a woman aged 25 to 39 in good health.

The CDR3, as DNA: TGTGCCACCAGCCCACTCGGGGGAGCCAGGACCAATCAGCCCCAGCATTTT. Translation: CATSPLGGARTNQPQHF. V usage is TRBV15 and J usage is TRBJ1-5; maybe TRBD1 (5 bases). In germline, CDR1 is LNHNV, CDR2 YYDKDF (reference sequence). This CDR3 has 17 residues. Between the trimmed V and J ends, which lost 5 bases and 3 bases, there was a span of 20 bases.